A selection of T cell receptor beta chains follows, all from one sample in a study of shared clonotypes between healthy human individuals. Some clones are missing from TCRdb's copy, which holds only in-frame ones; the method was immunoSEQ multiplex PCR. This sample has about 600,000 clones, with approximately 97% found just once. The specimen was naive CD4+ T cells sorted from blood. The receptor source for this set is a young woman in good health. Each CDR3 is given with its conserved first and last residue. The order of the fields is V gene, clone size, D gene, J gene, CDR3 protein, CDR3 DNA. The D gene is left open where the match is weak. The size entry is marked missing in some rows and otherwise reads once, few, many or a size class.

V: TRBV7-6; size: -; D: -; J: TRBJ2-5; CDR3: CASSLAAGSQETQYF; DNA: TGTGCCAGCAGCTTAGCGGCGGGCAGTCAAGAGACCCAGTACTTC
V: TRBV7-8; size: -; D: -; J: TRBJ1-1; CDR3: CASSPRGLPLGRNTEAFF; DNA: TGTGCCAGCAGCCCCAGGGGACTGCCACTTGGGAGAAACACTGAAGCTTTCTTT
V: TRBV5-4; size: -; D: -; J: TRBJ1-2; CDR3: CAREEGYTF; DNA: TGTGCCAGAGAGGAGGGCTACACCTTC
V: TRBV28; size: -; D: -; J: TRBJ2-3; CDR3: CASSFLHTQYF; DNA: TGTGCCAGCAGTTTCCTGCATACGCAGTATTTT
V: TRBV30; size: -; D: TRBD1; J: TRBJ1-5; CDR3: CAWSVPGTVRRQPQHF; DNA: TGTGCCTGGAGTGTACCTGGGACAGTACGACGGCAGCCCCAGCATTTT
V: TRBV27; size: -; D: -; J: TRBJ2-7; CDR3: CATKGGTGYEQYF; DNA: TGTGCCACCAAAGGGGGAACAGGCTACGAGCAGTACTTC
V: TRBV7-9; size: -; D: TRBD1; J: TRBJ2-5; CDR3: CASRELGYRDRGKETQYF; DNA: TGTGCCAGCAGGGAATTGGGCTACCGGGACAGGGGGAAAGAGACCCAGTACTTC
V: TRBV7-9; size: -; D: -; J: TRBJ2-4; CDR3: CASSLGTSPKNIQYF; DNA: TGTGCCAGCAGCTTAGGTACAAGCCCTAAAAACATTCAGTACTTC
V: TRBV5-4; size: once; D: -; J: TRBJ2-1; CDR3: CASSGSDPGAGRNEQFF; DNA: TGTGCCAGCAGCGGCTCTGACCCGGGAGCGGGCCGGAATGAGCAGTTCTTC
V: TRBV20-1; size: -; D: -; J: TRBJ1-2; CDR3: CSVRGAVGYTF; DNA: TGCAGTGTTCGGGGGGCGGTTGGCTACACCTTC
V: TRBV19; size: -; D: -; J: TRBJ1-5; CDR3: CASSIGDGHQPQHF; DNA: TGTGCCAGTAGTATAGGGGACGGACATCAGCCCCAGCATTTT
V: TRBV11-3; size: -; D: -; J: TRBJ2-5; CDR3: CASSPQGQASGTQYF; DNA: TGTGCCAGCAGCCCCCAGGGGCAGGCCAGCGGGACCCAGTACTTC
V: TRBV6-4; size: -; D: -; J: TRBJ2-6; CDR3: CASSDQPGANVLTF; DNA: TGTGCCAGCAGTGATCAGCCTGGGGCCAACGTCCTGACTTTC
V: TRBV6-5; size: -; D: -; J: TRBJ2-1; CDR3: CASSYSWGFYHEQFF; DNA: TGTGCCAGCAGTTACTCGTGGGGATTCTATCATGAGCAGTTCTTC
V: TRBV4-1; size: once; D: -; J: TRBJ2-3; CDR3: CASSYRDGTDTQYF; DNA: TGCGCCAGCAGCTACCGGGACGGCACAGATACGCAGTATTTT
V: TRBV28; size: -; D: -; J: TRBJ1-1; CDR3: CASSNARVGGDTEAFF; DNA: TGTGCCAGCAGTAACGCCCGGGTAGGCGGCGACACTGAAGCTTTCTTT
V: TRBV9; size: -; D: TRBD2; J: TRBJ2-1; CDR3: CASSESPMLSGSNNEQFF; DNA: TGTGCCAGCAGCGAGTCCCCAATGTTGAGCGGGAGTAACAATGAGCAGTTCTTC
V: TRBV5-5; size: -; D: TRBD1; J: TRBJ1-2; CDR3: CASSAGQGAYYGYTF; DNA: TGTGCCAGCAGCGCGGGACAGGGGGCTTACTATGGCTACACCTTC
V: TRBV28; size: -; D: -; J: TRBJ1-5; CDR3: CASRLRDLNQPQHF; DNA: TGTGCCAGCAGACTCCGGGACCTAAATCAGCCCCAGCATTTT
V: TRBV5-1; size: -; D: TRBD2; J: TRBJ2-2; CDR3: CASGLATNTGELFF; DNA: TGCGCCAGCGGACTAGCGACTAACACCGGGGAGCTGTTTTTT
V: TRBV6-5; size: once; D: TRBD2; J: TRBJ2-2; CDR3: CASSYSTSPGELFF; DNA: TGTGCCAGCAGTTACTCGACTAGCCCCGGGGAGCTGTTTTTT
V: TRBV27; size: once; D: -; J: TRBJ1-1; CDR3: CASSLSIQGLVNTEAFF; DNA: TGTGCCAGCAGTTTATCGATACAGGGTTTGGTGAACACTGAAGCTTTCTTT
V: TRBV19; size: -; D: TRBD2; J: TRBJ2-1; CDR3: CASPKRELIDEQFF; DNA: TGTGCCAGTCCCAAGCGGGAGCTAATAGATGAGCAGTTCTTC
V: TRBV4-1; size: -; D: -; J: TRBJ1-5; CDR3: CASSRTLGQPQHF; DNA: TGCGCCAGCAGCCGAACCCTCGGCCAGCCCCAGCATTTT
V: TRBV7-2; size: -; D: -; J: TRBJ2-1; CDR3: CASSLDYVSYNEQFF; DNA: TGTGCCAGCAGCCTAGACTACGTATCCTACAATGAGCAGTTCTTC
V: TRBV5-1; size: -; D: -; J: TRBJ2-7; CDR3: CASSSQLGEQYF; DNA: TGCGCCAGCAGCTCACAGTTGGGCGAGCAGTACTTC
V: TRBV28; size: -; D: -; J: TRBJ2-7; CDR3: CASSYPGPPSREQYF; DNA: TGTGCCAGCAGCTATCCGGGACCGCCATCTCGGGAGCAGTACTTC
V: TRBV10-3; size: -; D: -; J: TRBJ2-1; CDR3: CAISESTQWSSTSEQFF; DNA: TGTGCCATCAGTGAGTCGACTCAGTGGAGCTCGACTAGTGAGCAGTTCTTC
V: TRBV11-1; size: -; D: -; J: TRBJ2-1; CDR3: CASSLARGPSYNEQFF; DNA: TGTGCCAGCAGCTTAGCGAGGGGACCCTCCTACAATGAGCAGTTCTTC